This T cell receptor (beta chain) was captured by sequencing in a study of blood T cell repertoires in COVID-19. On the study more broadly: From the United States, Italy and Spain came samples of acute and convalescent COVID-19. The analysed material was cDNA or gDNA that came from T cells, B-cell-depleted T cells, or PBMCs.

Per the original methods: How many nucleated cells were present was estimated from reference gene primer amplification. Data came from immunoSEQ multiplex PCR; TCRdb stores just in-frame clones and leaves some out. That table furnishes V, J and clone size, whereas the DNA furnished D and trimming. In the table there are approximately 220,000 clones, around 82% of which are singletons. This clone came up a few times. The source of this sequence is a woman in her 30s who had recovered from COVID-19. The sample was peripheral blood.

CDR3 nucleotide sequence: TGCGCCAGCAGCCAATTTCCCAGGGGTAGCGGGAGAGGTTCTGGCGAGCAGTACTTC. Amino acid sequence: CASSQFPRGSGRGSGEQYF. The chain links TRBV4-1 to TRBJ2-7; 9 positions agree with TRBD2. Trimming cost V 2 bases and J 6 bases; bases outside gene matches: 20. CDR3 size: 19 residues. CDR1 is MGHRA, CDR2 YSYEKL, per germline.